The 25 T cell receptor beta chains below all came from one sample that was sequenced in a study of post-analysis software for immune sequencing data. General study points: There were about five TRBV segments more frequent in patients than controls, and TRBV5-6, TRBV5-1 and TRBV20-1 were among them.

These receptors have no identified antigens. Unique molecular identifiers were carried by the TCR beta cDNA libraries. Via MiXCR, TCRdb re-called the PCR reads, giving one row per CDR3 protein. Of more than 450,000 distinct CDR3 sequences listed, around 36% are singletons. Sequencing was performed on blood. The source of these receptors is a girl younger than 18 with multiple sclerosis.

The chain recombines TRBV4-1 with TRBJ1-1, with 10 bases lining up with TRBD1. V was clipped by 1 base and J by 5 bases; unmatched bases: 10. Germline lookup yields CDR1 MGHRA and CDR2 YSYEKL. The CDR3 has 17 residues. CDR3 DNA: TGCGCCAGCAGCCAAGCGGGACAGGGGTGGGGGGTGACTGAAGCTTTCTTT. Amino acid sequence: CASSQAGQGWGVTEAFF.

The table lists this clonotype with a few counts. The chain carries TRBV25-1 and TRBJ1-2; possibly TRBD1 for D (6 bases). This CDR3 is built from 13 residues. Germline V gene lookup returns CDR1 MGHDK and CDR2 SYGVNS. The V and J ends lost 6 bases and 7 bases respectively, with 15 bases between them. In DNA, the CDR3 is TGTGCCAGCAGGGGATGGGGGGCAGGTGGCTACACCTTC. This encodes CASRGWGAGGYTF.

The rearrangement uses TRBV29-1 and TRBJ2-1, with 11 bases aligning to TRBD2. The germline V gene encodes CDR1 SQVTM and CDR2 ANQGSEA. The CDR3 length is 16 residues. With 0 bases clipped from V and 6 bases from J, the junction kept 7 bases outside the gene matches. The CDR3 sequence: CSVEDPLAGGPNEQFF. The CDR3 DNA is TGCAGCGTTGAAGACCCCCTAGCGGGGGGACCCAATGAGCAGTTCTTC.

This clonotype was counted only a few times. The CDR3 loop is CASSFGQGETSEQYF. CDR3 DNA: TGCGCCAGCAGCTTCGGACAGGGGGAAACTTCCGAGCAGTACTTC. V and J are TRBV5-1 and TRBJ2-7, with TRBD1 matching 10 bases. This CDR3 comprises 15 residues. Germline V lookup: CDR1 SGHRS, CDR2 YFSETQ. V was pared by 2 bases and J by 6 bases, with 8 bases of the junction left unmatched.

This clonotype has at least ten counts. This chain uses TRBV12-3 or TRBV12-4 with TRBJ1-5; D is perhaps TRBD1 (6 bases). V was clipped by 3 bases and J by 3 bases, with 9 bases between them. The CDR3 has 14 residues. The CDR3 region is CASSLGGPNQPQHF. Here the CDR3 DNA reads TGTGCCAGCAGTTTGGGGGGCCCCAATCAGCCCCAGCATTTT.

The genes are TRBV5-5 and TRBJ2-5, with a possible D match to TRBD2 (5 bases). V lost 3 bases and J lost 6, with 15 bases in between. Germline V gene data show CDR1 as SGHKS and CDR2 as YYEKEE (reference sequence). This CDR3 has 14 amino acids. The CDR3 DNA sequence: TGTGCCAGCAGCTCGGACTTAAACGGAAAGACCCAGTACTTC. Amino acids: CASSSDLNGKTQYF. Variable domain in full (rest from reference TRBV5-5 and TRBJ2-5): DAGVTQSPTHLIKTRGQQVTLRCSPISGHKSVSWYQQVLGQGPQFIFQYYEKEERGRGNFPDRFSARQFPNYSSELNVNALLLGDSALYLCASSSDLNGKTQYFGPGTRLLVL.

This clonotype is a singleton in its sample. At one boundary the junction diverges from the germline segment, which might be a read error. The rearrangement links TRBV7-2 to TRBJ2-7; D is possibly TRBD1 (6 bases). In germline, CDR1 is SGHTA, CDR2 FQGNSA. This CDR3 is 16 amino acids long. This chain's CDR3 is CAGSRGQRLTTYEQYF. The CDR3 DNA reads as TGTGCCGGCAGCAGAGGACAGCGCCTAACAACCTACGAGCAGTACTTC.

J is TRBJ2-6 and V is TRBV5-1; D uncertain. The V and J ends lost 0 bases and 0 bases respectively, with 7 bases between them. Germline V gene lookup returns CDR1 SGHRS and CDR2 YFSETQ. The CDR3 is 16 amino acids. CDR3 in amino acids: CASSLAGISGANVLTF. CDR3 nucleotides: TGCGCCAGCAGCTTGGCTGGGATCTCTGGGGCCAACGTCCTGACTTTC.

This clonotype was seen only a few times. The rearrangement uses TRBV4-1 and TRBJ1-6, with TRBD1 matching over 8 bases. V lost 4 bases and J lost 9; bases outside the gene matches: 8. The CDR3 has 15 amino acids. The germline CDR1 and CDR2 sequences are MGHRA and YSYEKL. Here the CDR3 reads CASSPGRGLSSPLHF. The CDR3 DNA is TGCGCCAGCAGCCCTGGCAGGGGGCTTTCTTCACCCCTCCACTTT.

This clonotype was detected only a few times. The V and J genes are TRBV7-9 and TRBJ2-3; D possibly matches TRBD1 or TRBD2 (6 bases each). CDR3 length: 15 amino acids. The V end lost 5 bases, the J end lost 3 bases, and 15 bases lay between the germline ends. The germline V gene encodes CDR1 SEHNR and CDR2 FQNEAQ (reference sequence). The CDR3 loop reads CASSPRLGGTDTQYF. The CDR3 region has the DNA TGTGCCAGCAGCCCCCGACTAGGGGGAACAGATACGCAGTATTTT. Full variable domain (remainder filled in from reference TRBV7-9 and TRBJ2-3): DTGVSQNPRHKITKRGQNVTFRCDPISEHNRLYWYRQTLGQGPEFLTYFQNEAQLEKSRLLSDRFSAERPKGSFSTLEIQRTEQGDSAMYLCASSPRLGGTDTQYFGPGTRLTVL.

J is TRBJ2-5 and V is TRBV14, with no clear D. The CDR3 loop spans 13 amino acids. Trimming took 5 bases from V and 4 from J, leaving 11 bases between them. Germline CDR1 SGHDN, CDR2 FVKESK. The CDR3 protein is CASSLFGSETQYF. In DNA form, the CDR3 reads TGTGCCAGCAGCTTATTTGGGTCAGAGACCCAGTACTTC.

In this sample, this clonotype turned up a few times. This rearrangement joins TRBV20-1 to TRBJ2-3; TRBD2 aligns across 7 bases. Per the germline V gene, CDR1 is DFQATT and CDR2 is SNEGSKA (reference sequence). V was clipped by 3 bases and J by 0 bases; unmatched bases: 9. The CDR3 spans 16 residues. CDR3 sequence: CSASRPGAGSTDTQYF. The CDR3 DNA follows: TGCAGTGCTAGCCGCCCCGGAGCGGGGAGCACAGATACGCAGTATTTT.

This clonotype was detected only a few times. The chain has TRBV4-2 and TRBJ2-1, with TRBD1 as a possible D gene (6 bases). Trimming removed 4 bases from V and 4 bases from J, with 17 bases in between. Germline V gene lookup returns CDR1 LGHNA and CDR2 YNFKEQ. The CDR3 consists of 16 residues. The CDR3 reads CASSLGGDQGYNEQFF. As DNA, the CDR3 is TGTGCCAGCAGCCTTGGGGGCGACCAGGGGTACAATGAGCAGTTCTTC.

A single count supports this clonotype. Possible read error: a much larger clone is one base away. The chain recombines TRBV15 with TRBJ2-5, with 9 bases fitting TRBD1. In germline, CDR1 is LNHNV, CDR2 YYDKDF (reference sequence). CDR3 length equals 13 residues. CDR3 DNA: TGTACCACCAGGACAGGGGCTCAAGAGACCCAGTACTTC. Amino acid sequence: CTTRTGAQETQYF.

This chain links TRBV5-5 with TRBJ2-1; D perhaps matches TRBD1 (6 bases). The ends were cut back, 4 bases at V and 0 bases at J, with 11 bases in the middle. The CDR3 is 15 amino acids. Germline loops: CDR1 SGHKS, CDR2 YYEKEE (reference sequence). CDR3: CASSVQGPSYNEQFF. CDR3 bases: TGTGCCAGCAGCGTTCAGGGGCCCTCCTACAATGAGCAGTTCTTC.

This clonotype was detected a few times. The CDR3 region is CASSQDRSARGHEFF. The CDR3 coding sequence is TGTGCCAGCAGCCAAGATCGGTCGGCCAGGGGGCATGAGTTCTTC. The V and J genes are TRBV3-1 and TRBJ2-1, with 8 bases fitting TRBD1. Losses at the gene ends were 0 bases for V and 14 bases for J; bases not matched to a gene: 12. Germline V gene sequence: CDR1 LGHDT, CDR2 YNNKEL (reference sequence). The length of the CDR3 is 15 residues.

This clonotype has a handful of counts. This chain uses TRBV10-3 with TRBJ2-1; the match to TRBD2 covers 7 bases. Germline V gene sequence: CDR1 ENHRY, CDR2 SYGVKD. The CDR3 runs to 14 residues. V lost 0 bases, J lost 8 bases, and 4 bases stayed unmatched. The CDR3, as DNA: TGTGCCATCAGTGAGTCGGTACTAGCGTATGAGCAGTTCTTC. As protein: CAISESVLAYEQFF.

The rearrangement joins TRBV7-8 to TRBJ2-2; D not resolved. The CDR3 totals 17 residues. The germline V and J ends were trimmed by 5 bases and 1 base, with 17 bases remaining between them. Germline values: CDR1 SGHVS, CDR2 FQNEAQ. CDR3 protein: CASSETGWALNTGELFF. In DNA, the CDR3 is TGTGCCAGCAGCGAGACCGGATGGGCCTTGAACACCGGGGAGCTGTTTTTT.

V and J are TRBV11-2 and TRBJ2-7; D gene ambiguous. V gave up 5 bases and J gave up 9 bases, with 14 bases separating them. The CDR3 covers 12 residues. In germline, CDR1 is SGHAT, CDR2 FQNNGV. CDR3 sequence reads: CASSRRSGVQYF. The DNA of the CDR3 is TGTGCCAGCAGCCGTAGGTCCGGTGTGCAGTACTTC.

The chain links TRBV12-3 or TRBV12-4 to TRBJ1-1; D remains ambiguous. There are 8 residues in the CDR3. V was pared by 11 bases and J by 7 bases, with 5 bases between. Here the CDR3 reads CAASEAFF. Here the CDR3 DNA reads TGTGCCGCCAGTGAAGCTTTCTTT.

Turning to this clonotype: This may arise from a read error, as a much more abundant clone is one base away. The chain combines TRBV5-1 with TRBJ1-2, with TRBD1 identical over 11 bases. Germline V gene lookup returns CDR1 SGHRS and CDR2 YFSETQ. The junction had 4 bases not matched to a gene; V was cut back by 3 bases and J by 6 bases. The CDR3 has 14 residues. The CDR3: CASSWPGQGDGYTF. The CDR3 nucleotides are TGCGCCAGCAGCTGGCCGGGACAGGGGGATGGCTACACCTTC.

The rearrangement uses TRBV20-1 and TRBJ2-1; no clear D. The CDR3 length is 14 residues. The V gene lost 3 bases and the J gene lost 0 bases, with 9 bases spanning the gap. Germline V gene data show CDR1 as DFQATT and CDR2 as SNEGSKA (reference sequence). The CDR3 protein is CSASRLTSYNEQFF. As DNA, the CDR3 is TGCAGTGCTAGCCGGCTAACCTCCTACAATGAGCAGTTCTTC.

The chain uses TRBV15 and TRBJ2-7; a weak D match, TRBD1 (7 bases). V was trimmed by 0 bases and J by 6 bases, leaving 9 bases between them. The CDR3 spans 13 residues. Germline-derived CDR1 and CDR2 are LNHNV and YYDKDF (reference sequence). In DNA form, the CDR3 reads TGTGCCACCAGCAGAGATCAGGGGGGCGAGCAGTACTTC. Translation gives CATSRDQGGEQYF.

This chain connects TRBV29-1 to TRBJ2-5; D uncertain. The CDR3 is 12 residues long. The germline V gene encodes CDR1 SQVTM and CDR2 ANQGSEA. Between the trimmed V and J ends, which lost 0 bases and 3 bases, there was a span of 5 bases. DNA for the CDR3: TGCAGCGTTGAAGAGCGGAAAGAGACCCAGTACTTC. Protein sequence: CSVEERKETQYF.

The sample holds a few counts of this clonotype. The chain is built from TRBV12-3 or TRBV12-4 and TRBJ2-5; D not resolved. There are 13 residues in the CDR3. Trimming removed 5 bases at V and 2 bases at J, with 9 bases between. The CDR3 DNA is TGTGCCAGCAGTCCCCAGATACAAGAGACCCAGTACTTC. Translated, it gives CASSPQIQETQYF.